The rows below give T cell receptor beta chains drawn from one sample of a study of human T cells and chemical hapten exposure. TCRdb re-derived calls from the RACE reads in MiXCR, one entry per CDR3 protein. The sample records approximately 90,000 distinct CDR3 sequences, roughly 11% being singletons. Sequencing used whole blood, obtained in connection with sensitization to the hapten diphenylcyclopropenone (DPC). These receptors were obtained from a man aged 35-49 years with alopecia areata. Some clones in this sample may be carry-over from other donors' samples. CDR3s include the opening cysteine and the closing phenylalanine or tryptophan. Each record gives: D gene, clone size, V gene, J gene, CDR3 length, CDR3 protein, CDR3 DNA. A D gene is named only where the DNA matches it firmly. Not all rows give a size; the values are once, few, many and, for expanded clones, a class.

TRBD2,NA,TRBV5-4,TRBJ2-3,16,CASSLGGRTSTDTQYF,TGTGCCAGCAGCTTGGGCGGGAGGACTAGCACAGATACGCAGTATTTT
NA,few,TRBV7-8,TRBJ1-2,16,CASSLTTDPQAYGYTF,TGTGCCAGCAGCTTAACGACAGACCCGCAGGCCTATGGCTACACCTTC
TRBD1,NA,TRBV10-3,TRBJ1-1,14,CAITPTGMNTEAFF,TGTGCCATCACTCCGACAGGGATGAACACTGAAGCTTTCTTT
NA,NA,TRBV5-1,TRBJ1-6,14,CASSLDRVDSPLHF,TGCGCCAGCAGCTTGGACAGGGTCGATTCACCCCTCCACTTT
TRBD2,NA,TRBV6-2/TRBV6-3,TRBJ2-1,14,CASLMRETHNEQFF,TGTGCCAGCCTTATGCGGGAGACCCACAATGAGCAGTTCTTC
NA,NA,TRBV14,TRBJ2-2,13,CASSQVSPGELFF,TGTGCCAGCAGCCAAGTCTCGCCCGGGGAGCTGTTTTTT
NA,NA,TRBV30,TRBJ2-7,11,CAWSVRGEQYF,TGTGCCTGGAGTGTACGAGGCGAGCAGTACTTC
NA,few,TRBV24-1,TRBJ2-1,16,CATSGFRAGRKGEQFF,TGTGCCACCAGTGGATTCAGGGCAGGGCGGAAGGGTGAGCAGTTCTTC
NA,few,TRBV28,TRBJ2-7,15,CASSHSLWTGDEQYF,TGTGCCAGCAGTCACTCCCTATGGACGGGAGACGAGCAGTACTTC
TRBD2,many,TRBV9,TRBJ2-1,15,CASSVGLAGAWEQFF,TGTGCCAGCAGCGTGGGTCTAGCGGGAGCCTGGGAGCAGTTCTTC
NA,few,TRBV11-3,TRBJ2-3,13,CASSSGWTTPPYF,TGTGCCAGCAGCTCGGGCTGGACAACACCACCGTATTTT
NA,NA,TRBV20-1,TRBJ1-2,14,CSARDIGGLAGYTF,TGCAGTGCTAGAGATATTGGGGGGCTAGCTGGCTACACCTTC
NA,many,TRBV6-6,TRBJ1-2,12,CASSFLNYGYTF,TGTGCCAGCAGTTTCCTTAACTATGGCTACACCTTC
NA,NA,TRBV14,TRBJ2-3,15,CASSRLGGLTDTQYF,TGTGCCAGCAGCCGTTTGGGCGGGCTCACAGATACGCAGTATTTT
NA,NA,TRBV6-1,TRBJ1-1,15,CASRGGGQTNTEAFF,TGTGCCAGCAGGGGTGGGGGACAAACGAACACTGAAGCTTTCTTT